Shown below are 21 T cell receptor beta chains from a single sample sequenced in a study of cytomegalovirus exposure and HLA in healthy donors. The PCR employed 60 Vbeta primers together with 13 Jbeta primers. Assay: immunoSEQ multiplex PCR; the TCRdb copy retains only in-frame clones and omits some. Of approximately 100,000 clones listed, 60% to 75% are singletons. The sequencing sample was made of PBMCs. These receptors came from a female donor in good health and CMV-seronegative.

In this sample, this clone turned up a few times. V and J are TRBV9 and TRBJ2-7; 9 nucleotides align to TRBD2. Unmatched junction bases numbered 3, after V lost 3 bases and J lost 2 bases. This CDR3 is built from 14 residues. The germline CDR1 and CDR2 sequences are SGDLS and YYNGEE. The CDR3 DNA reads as TGTGCCAGCAGCGAGACTAGCGGCACCTACGAGCAGTACTTC. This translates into CASSETSGTYEQYF.

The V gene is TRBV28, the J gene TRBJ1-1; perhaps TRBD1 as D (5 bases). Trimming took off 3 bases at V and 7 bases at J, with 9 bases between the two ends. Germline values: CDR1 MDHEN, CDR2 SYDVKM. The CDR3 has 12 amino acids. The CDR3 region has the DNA TGTGCCAGCAGTTTCGGAACAGGTGAAGCTTTCTTT. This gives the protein CASSFGTGEAFF.

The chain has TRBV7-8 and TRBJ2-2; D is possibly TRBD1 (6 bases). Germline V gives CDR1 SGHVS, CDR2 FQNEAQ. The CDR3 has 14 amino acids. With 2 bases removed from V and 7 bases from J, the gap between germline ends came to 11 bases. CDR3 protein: CASSLSGVGGELFF. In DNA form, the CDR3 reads TGTGCCAGCAGCTTATCAGGGGTCGGCGGGGAGCTGTTTTTT.

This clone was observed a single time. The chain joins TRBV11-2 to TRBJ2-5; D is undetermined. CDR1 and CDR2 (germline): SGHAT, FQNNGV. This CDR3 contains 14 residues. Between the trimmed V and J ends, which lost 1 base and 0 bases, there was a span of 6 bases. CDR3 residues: CASSLGPYQETQYF. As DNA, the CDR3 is TGTGCCAGCAGCTTAGGGCCGTACCAAGAGACCCAGTACTTC.

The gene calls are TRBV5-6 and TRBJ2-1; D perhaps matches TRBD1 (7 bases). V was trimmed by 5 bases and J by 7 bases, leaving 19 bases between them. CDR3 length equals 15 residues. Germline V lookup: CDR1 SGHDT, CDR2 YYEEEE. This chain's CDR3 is CASSQGSGGWNEQFF. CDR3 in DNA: TGTGCCAGCAGTCAGGGCTCAGGGGGGTGGAATGAGCAGTTCTTC.

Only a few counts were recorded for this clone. In DNA form, the CDR3 reads TGCAGCGTAAGAAAAGACAGGTCGAACACCGGGGAGCTGTTTTTT. Amino acids: CSVRKDRSNTGELFF. The chain carries TRBV29-1 and TRBJ2-2; D is possibly TRBD1 (6 bases). Per germline, CDR1 SQVTM and CDR2 ANQGSEA. The CDR3 spans 15 residues. The V end lost 6 bases, the J end lost 0 bases, and 14 bases lay between the germline ends.

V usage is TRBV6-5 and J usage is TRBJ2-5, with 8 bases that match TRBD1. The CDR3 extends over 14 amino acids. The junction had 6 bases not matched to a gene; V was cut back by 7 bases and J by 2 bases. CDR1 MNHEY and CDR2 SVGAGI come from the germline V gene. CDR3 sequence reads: CASTPDRGQETQYF. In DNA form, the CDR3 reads TGTGCCAGCACCCCCGACAGGGGTCAAGAGACCCAGTACTTC.

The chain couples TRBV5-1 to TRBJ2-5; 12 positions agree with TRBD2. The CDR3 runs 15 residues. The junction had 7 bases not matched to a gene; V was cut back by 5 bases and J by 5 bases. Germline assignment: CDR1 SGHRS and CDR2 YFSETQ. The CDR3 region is CASSPTSGGGETQYF. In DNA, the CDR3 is TGCGCCAGCAGTCCGACTAGCGGGGGTGGGGAGACCCAGTACTTC.

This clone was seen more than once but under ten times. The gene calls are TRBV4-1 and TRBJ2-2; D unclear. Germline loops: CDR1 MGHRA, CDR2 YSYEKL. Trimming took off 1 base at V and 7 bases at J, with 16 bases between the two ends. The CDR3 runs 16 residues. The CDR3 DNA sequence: TGCGCCAGCAGCCAAGGCCTGGCTGTTCCCGACGGGGAGCTGTTTTTT. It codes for CASSQGLAVPDGELFF.

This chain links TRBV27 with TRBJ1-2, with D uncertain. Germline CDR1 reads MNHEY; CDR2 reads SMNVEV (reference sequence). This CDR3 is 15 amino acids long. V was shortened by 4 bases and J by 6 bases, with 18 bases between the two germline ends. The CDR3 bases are TGTGCCAGCAGTTCTTTGTGGTCTTTGAGTGATGGCTACACCTTC. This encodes CASSSLWSLSDGYTF.

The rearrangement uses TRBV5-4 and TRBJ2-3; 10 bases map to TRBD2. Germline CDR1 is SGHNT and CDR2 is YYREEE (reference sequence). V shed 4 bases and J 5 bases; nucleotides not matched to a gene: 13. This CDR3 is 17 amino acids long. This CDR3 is CASSILLSGRAGDTQYF. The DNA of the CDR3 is TGTGCCAGCAGCATCCTCCTCAGCGGGAGGGCCGGAGATACGCAGTATTTT.

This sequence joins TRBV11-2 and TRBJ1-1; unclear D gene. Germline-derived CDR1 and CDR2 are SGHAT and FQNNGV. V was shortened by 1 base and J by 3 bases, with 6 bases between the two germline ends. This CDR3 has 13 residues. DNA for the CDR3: TGTGCCAGCAGCTTAGCCAGATACACTGAAGCTTTCTTT. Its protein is CASSLARYTEAFF.

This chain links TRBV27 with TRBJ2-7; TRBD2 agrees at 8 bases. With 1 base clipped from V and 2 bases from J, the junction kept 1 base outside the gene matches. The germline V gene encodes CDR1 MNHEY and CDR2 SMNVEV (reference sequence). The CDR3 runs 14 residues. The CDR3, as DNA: TGTGCCAGCAGTTTATACGGGAGGGCCTACGAGCAGTACTTC. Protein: CASSLYGRAYEQYF.

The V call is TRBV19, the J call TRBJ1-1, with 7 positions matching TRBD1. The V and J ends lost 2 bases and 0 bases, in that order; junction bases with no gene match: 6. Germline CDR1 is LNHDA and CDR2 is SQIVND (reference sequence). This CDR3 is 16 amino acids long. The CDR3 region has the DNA TGTGCCAGTAGTATATGGACAGGTATGGTGAACACTGAAGCTTTCTTT. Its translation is CASSIWTGMVNTEAFF.

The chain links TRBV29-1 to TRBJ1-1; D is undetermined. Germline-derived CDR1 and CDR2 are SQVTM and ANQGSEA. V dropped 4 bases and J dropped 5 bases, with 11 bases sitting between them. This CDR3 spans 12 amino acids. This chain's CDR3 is CSVVVGGTEAFF. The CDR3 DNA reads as TGCAGCGTTGTGGTTGGAGGGACTGAAGCTTTCTTT.

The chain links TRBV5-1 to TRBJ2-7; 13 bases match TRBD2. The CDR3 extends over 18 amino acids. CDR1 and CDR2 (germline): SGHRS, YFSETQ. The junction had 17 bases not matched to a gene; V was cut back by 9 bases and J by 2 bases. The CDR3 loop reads CAIRPLGLAGPKPYEQYF. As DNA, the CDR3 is TGCGCCATCAGACCGTTGGGACTAGCGGGACCTAAGCCCTACGAGCAGTACTTC.

This CDR3 reads CASRTGGSYGYTF. The DNA for the CDR3 is TGCGCCAGTAGAACAGGGGGCAGCTATGGCTACACCTTC. The V and J genes are TRBV5-1 and TRBJ1-2, with 9 bases identical to TRBD1. J lost 4 bases, V lost 8 bases, and 6 bases had no gene match. Germline V lookup: CDR1 SGHRS, CDR2 YFSETQ. The CDR3 is 13 residues long. The entire variable domain, with the rest obtained from reference TRBV5-1 and TRBJ1-2, is as follows: KAGVTQTPRYLIKTRGQQVTLSCSPISGHRSVSWYQQTPGQGLQFLFEYFSETQRNKGNFPGRFSGRQFSNSRSEMNVSTLELGDSALYLCASRTGGSYGYTFGSGTRLTVV.

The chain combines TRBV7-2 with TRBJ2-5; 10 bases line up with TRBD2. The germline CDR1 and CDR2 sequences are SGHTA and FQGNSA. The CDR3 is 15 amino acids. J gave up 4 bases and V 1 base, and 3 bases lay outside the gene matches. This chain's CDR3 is CASSLGASGGETQYF. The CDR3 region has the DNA TGTGCCAGCAGCTTAGGGGCTAGCGGGGGAGAGACCCAGTACTTC.

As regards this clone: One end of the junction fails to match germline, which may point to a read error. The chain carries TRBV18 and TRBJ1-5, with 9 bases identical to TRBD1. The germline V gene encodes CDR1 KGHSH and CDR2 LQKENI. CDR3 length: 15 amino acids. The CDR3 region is CASSGSDRGNQPQHF. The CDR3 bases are TGTGCCAGCTCCGGCTCGGACAGGGGCAACCAGCCCCAGCATTTT.

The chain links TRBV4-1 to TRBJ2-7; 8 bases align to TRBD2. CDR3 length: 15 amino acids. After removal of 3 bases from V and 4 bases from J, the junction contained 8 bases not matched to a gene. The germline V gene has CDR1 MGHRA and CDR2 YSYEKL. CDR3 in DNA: TGCGCCAGCAGCCAGTTCACTAGCGGAGTATACGAGCAGTACTTC. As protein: CASSQFTSGVYEQYF.

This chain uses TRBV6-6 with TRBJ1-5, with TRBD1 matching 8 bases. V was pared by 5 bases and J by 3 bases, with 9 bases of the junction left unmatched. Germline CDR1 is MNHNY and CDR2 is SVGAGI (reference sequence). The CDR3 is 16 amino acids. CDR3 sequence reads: CASSQLTGALNQPQHF. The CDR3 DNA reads TGTGCCAGCAGTCAGCTGACAGGGGCCCTCAATCAGCCCCAGCATTTT.